The 24 T cell receptor beta chains in this list originate from one sample, sequenced in a study of blood T cell repertoires in COVID-19. The protocol was immunoSEQ multiplex PCR, while the TCRdb copy is restricted to in-frame clones and leaves out a portion. Of about 36,000 clones in the sample, about 83% were seen once. Sequencing used peripheral blood. These TCRs come from a man aged 60 to 75 with active COVID-19.

This clone was seen a few times. The chain recombines TRBV6-1 with TRBJ1-2, with D possibly TRBD1 on 5 matching bases. Germline assignment: CDR1 MNHNS and CDR2 SASEGT. CDR3 length: 13 amino acids. Trimming cost V 2 bases and J 7 bases, with 11 bases left between them. Here the CDR3 DNA reads TGTGCCAGCAGTGAATTGAGGGGAGGTGGCTACACCTTC. It translates to CASSELRGGGYTF.

The chain carries TRBV19 and TRBJ1-5, with D possibly TRBD1 on 5 matching bases. The germline gives CDR1 LNHDA, CDR2 SQIVND (reference sequence). This CDR3 has 15 amino acids. Trimming took off 7 bases at V and 0 bases at J, with 13 bases between the two ends. CDR3 residues: CASTTRADSNQPQHF. CDR3 sequence (DNA): TGTGCCAGTACCACCAGGGCGGATAGCAATCAGCCCCAGCATTTT.

The V call is TRBV7-8, the J call TRBJ2-3; no definite D call. Germline CDR1 SGHVS, CDR2 FQNEAQ. Trimming took off 5 bases at V and 0 bases at J, with 6 bases between the two ends. The CDR3 contains 13 residues. The CDR3 DNA sequence: TGTGCCAGCAGCGGCTCCAGCACAGATACGCAGTATTTT. This sequence encodes CASSGSSTDTQYF.

The chain employs TRBV6-1 and TRBJ1-2; 11 bases fit TRBD1. This CDR3 contains 16 residues. CDR1 and CDR2 (germline): MNHNS, SASEGT. The V gene end was trimmed by 4 bases and the J gene end by 3 bases; junction bases not matched to a gene: 7. This CDR3 is CASSAGTGGRHYGYTF. DNA of the CDR3: TGTGCCAGCAGTGCGGGGACAGGGGGTAGGCACTATGGCTACACCTTC.

The genes are TRBV4-3 and TRBJ1-2, with a tentative D call TRBD1 (6 bases). Between the trimmed V and J ends, which lost 0 bases and 5 bases, there was a span of 7 bases. This CDR3 is built from 13 residues. Germline assignment: CDR1 LGHNA and CDR2 YSLEER. CDR3 sequence: CASSQDRGYGYTF. The CDR3 nucleotides read TGCGCCAGCAGCCAAGACAGGGGATATGGCTACACCTTC.

The V and J genes are TRBV4-3 and TRBJ1-5; possible D gene TRBD1, 5 bases. V was trimmed by 0 bases and J by 4 bases, leaving 10 bases between them. Germline loops: CDR1 LGHNA, CDR2 YSLEER. This CDR3 has 15 amino acids. CDR3 in amino acids: CASSQDRAGNQPQHF. CDR3 bases: TGCGCCAGCAGCCAAGATAGGGCAGGGAATCAGCCCCAGCATTTT.

V usage is TRBV12-3 or TRBV12-4 and J usage is TRBJ1-2; D is possibly TRBD1 (6 bases). The CDR3 loop spans 12 amino acids. Between the trimmed V and J ends, which lost 8 bases and 3 bases, there was a span of 10 bases. CDR3 region: CASLGGDYGYTF. The CDR3 bases are TGTGCCAGCCTAGGGGGTGACTATGGCTACACCTTC.

The chain carries TRBV4-3 and TRBJ1-2, with D perhaps matching TRBD1 (6 bases). Germline loops: CDR1 LGHNA, CDR2 YSLEER. V shed 0 bases and J shed 6 bases, with 14 bases lying between them. The CDR3 runs 15 residues. The CDR3 here is CASSQEGSGGHGYTF. The CDR3 DNA follows: TGCGCCAGCAGCCAAGAGGGTTCGGGGGGCCATGGCTACACCTTC.

The chain uses TRBV27 and TRBJ2-7; 7 bases are a match to TRBD1. This CDR3 spans 14 amino acids. The germline V gene encodes CDR1 MNHEY and CDR2 SMNVEV (reference sequence). V lost 6 bases and J lost 3; bases outside the gene matches: 8. The CDR3 reads CASRPGQQRYEQYF. The DNA of the CDR3 is TGTGCCAGCAGACCGGGACAGCAACGCTACGAGCAGTACTTC.

V gene TRBV3-1 (or the pseudogene TRBV3-2) combines with J gene TRBJ2-7, with a weak D call TRBD1 (6 bases). Germline assignment: CDR1 LGHDT and CDR2 YNNKEL (reference sequence). V was clipped by 4 bases and J by 2 bases, with 12 bases between them. The CDR3 is made up of 14 amino acids. CDR3 coding DNA: TGTGCCAGCAGCCCTCCGGGACAACCCTACGAGCAGTACTTC. As protein: CASSPPGQPYEQYF.

Worth noting for this clone: Other DNA sequences within the sample encode an identical CDR3. The chain uses TRBV27 and TRBJ2-1; 11 bases match TRBD1. The V and J ends lost 1 base and 4 bases, in that order; junction bases with no gene match: 3. Germline CDR1 reads MNHEY; CDR2 reads SMNVEV (reference sequence). The CDR3 runs 16 residues. CDR3 protein: CASSLYGTGGYNEQFF. CDR3 DNA: TGTGCCAGCAGTTTATACGGGACAGGGGGGTACAATGAGCAGTTCTTC.

This sequence joins TRBV5-1 and TRBJ2-1; the D gene is possibly TRBD1 (5 bases). CDR3 length: 16 amino acids. The germline V and J ends were trimmed by 3 bases and 0 bases, with 13 bases remaining between them. Per germline, CDR1 SGHRS and CDR2 YFSETQ. Here the CDR3 DNA reads TGCGCCAGCAGCTCGGGCGCCGACAGCTCCTACAATGAGCAGTTCTTC. Residues: CASSSGADSSYNEQFF. Supplemented by reference TRBV5-1 and TRBJ2-1, the full variable domain reads KAGVTQTPRYLIKTRGQQVTLSCSPISGHRSVSWYQQTPGQGLQFLFEYFSETQRNKGNFPGRFSGRQFSNSRSEMNVSTLELGDSALYLCASSSGADSSYNEQFFGPGTRLTVL.

The chain uses TRBV7-2 and TRBJ2-3, with TRBD2 matching over 8 bases. There are 16 residues in the CDR3. Trimming cost V 7 bases and J 3 bases; bases outside gene matches: 12. CDR1 and CDR2 (germline): SGHTA, FQGNSA. The CDR3 loop is CASNQRSGSITDTQYF. The CDR3 DNA reads as TGTGCCAGCAATCAAAGGAGCGGGAGTATAACAGATACGCAGTATTTT.

The V call is TRBV7-2, the J call TRBJ1-5, with D possibly matching TRBD1 (5 bases). The CDR3 extends over 16 amino acids. Germline lookup yields CDR1 SGHTA and CDR2 FQGNSA. The V gene lost 1 base and the J gene lost 2 bases, with 12 bases spanning the gap. The CDR3 bases are TGTGCCAGCAGCTTAGGTACCGCCAGGGGCAATCAGCCCCAGCATTTT. It is translated as CASSLGTARGNQPQHF.

This chain connects TRBV28 to TRBJ1-1, with D possibly TRBD1 on 6 matching bases. Germline V gene lookup returns CDR1 MDHEN and CDR2 SYDVKM. The CDR3 is 14 amino acids. V lost 7 bases, J lost 7 bases, and 19 bases lay in between. The CDR3 DNA reads TGTGCCAGCATCCGCGGGGGGCGTTCGGTTGAAGCTTTCTTT. It specifies CASIRGGRSVEAFF.

V usage is TRBV7-9 and J usage is TRBJ2-5; 9 bases match TRBD1. Germline values: CDR1 SEHNR, CDR2 FQNEAQ (reference sequence). With 1 base clipped from V and 5 bases from J, the junction kept 5 bases outside the gene matches. This CDR3 is 15 amino acids long. The CDR3 loop reads CASSLGTGEWETQYF. DNA for the CDR3: TGTGCCAGCAGCTTAGGGACAGGGGAGTGGGAGACCCAGTACTTC.

This chain uses TRBV28 with TRBJ2-3; 7 nucleotides agree with TRBD1. Germline loops: CDR1 MDHEN, CDR2 SYDVKM. The CDR3 is 16 residues long. V gave up 5 bases and J gave up 4 bases; unmatched junction bases: 12. CDR3 nucleotide sequence: TGTGCCAGCAGTCCCTACGGTCAAGGGGGCTCAGATACGCAGTATTTT. Translation: CASSPYGQGGSDTQYF. The variable domain in full, completed from reference TRBV28 and TRBJ2-3, reads DVKVTQSSRYLVKRTGEKVFLECVQDMDHENMFWYRQDPGLGLRLIYFSYDVKMKEKGDIPEGYSVSREKKERFSLILESASTNQTSMYLCASSPYGQGGSDTQYFGPGTRLTVL.

The chain employs TRBV5-1 and TRBJ2-3, with no clear D. CDR1 is SGHRS, CDR2 YFSETQ, per germline. Trimming removed 1 base at V and 8 bases at J, with 14 bases between. CDR3 length: 14 amino acids. The CDR3 DNA reads TGCGCCAGCAGCTTGAATGTTGGGCTTGGTACGCAGTATTTT. Its protein is CASSLNVGLGTQYF.

The rearrangement uses TRBV27 and TRBJ1-2; D call uncertain. The CDR3 loop spans 13 amino acids. Trimming shortened V by 1 base and J by 6 bases, and 9 bases separated the two germline ends. Germline CDR1 is MNHEY and CDR2 is SMNVEV (reference sequence). CDR3 in DNA: TGTGCCAGCAGTTTATGGTCCGGGGATGGCTACACCTTC. Its translation: CASSLWSGDGYTF.

J is TRBJ1-3 and V is TRBV27, with TRBD1 as a possible D gene (5 bases). Looked up from germline, CDR1 is MNHEY and CDR2 is SMNVEV (reference sequence). CDR3 length equals 14 residues. Trimming stripped 5 bases from V and 0 bases from J, with 8 bases between. The CDR3 DNA sequence: TGTGCCAGCAGTCCCAGGGTCTCTGGAAACACCATATATTTT. Protein sequence: CASSPRVSGNTIYF.

Here the CDR3 reads CAWSALGGDPQHF. In DNA, the CDR3 is TGTGCCTGGAGTGCTCTAGGGGGGGACCCCCAGCATTTT. V gene TRBV30 combines with J gene TRBJ1-5, with D perhaps TRBD1 (6 bases). The V end was cut by 1 base, the J end by 10 bases, with 14 bases between. The CDR3 contains 13 residues. From germline, CDR1 is GTSNPN and CDR2 SVGIG (reference sequence).

This clone was counted between two and nine times. V usage is TRBV5-1 and J usage is TRBJ1-6, with D hard to call. Trimming cost V 4 bases and J 9 bases, with 14 bases left between them. This CDR3 contains 14 residues. Looked up from germline, CDR1 is SGHRS and CDR2 is YFSETQ. In DNA, the CDR3 is TGCGCCAGCAGCCCGGGATTTGAGGGTTCACCCCTCCACTTT. Translating gives CASSPGFEGSPLHF. Looking up the rest from reference TRBV5-1 and TRBJ1-6 gives the full variable domain: KAGVTQTPRYLIKTRGQQVTLSCSPISGHRSVSWYQQTPGQGLQFLFEYFSETQRNKGNFPGRFSGRQFSNSRSEMNVSTLELGDSALYLCASSPGFEGSPLHFGNGTRLTVT.

J is TRBJ2-7 and V is TRBV18, with D possibly TRBD2 on 5 matching bases. The germline CDR1 and CDR2 sequences are KGHSH and LQKENI. Trimming cost V 2 bases and J 2 bases, with 10 bases left between them. The CDR3 is 14 residues long. The DNA for the CDR3 is TGTGCCAGCTCACCAGACTACCGACCCTACGAGCAGTACTTC. Translation gives CASSPDYRPYEQYF. The variable domain in full, with the rest retrieved from reference TRBV18 and TRBJ2-7, is NAGVMQNPRHLVRRRGQEARLRCSPMKGHSHVYWYRQLPEEGLKFMVYLQKENIIDESGMPKERFSAEFPKEGPSILRIQQVVRGDSAAYFCASSPDYRPYEQYFGPGTRLTVT.

The V call is TRBV5-4, the J call TRBJ1-1, with D possibly TRBD1 on 5 matching bases. The CDR3 is made up of 12 amino acids. Trimming cost V 4 bases and J 6 bases, with 10 bases left between them. The germline gives CDR1 SGHNT, CDR2 YYREEE (reference sequence). The CDR3 loop is CASSRETAEAFF. In DNA form, the CDR3 reads TGTGCCAGCAGCCGTGAGACAGCTGAAGCTTTCTTT.